What follows describes a single T cell receptor (beta chain). These data come from a study of radiation and T cells in renal cell carcinoma. Using immunoSEQ multiplex PCR, the repertoire was profiled, and TCRdb retains in-frame clones only, with some absent. The table lists 40,000 to 60,000 clones, 75% to 85% of them singletons, with around 31% in the top ten. Time point meaning: blood 2 weeks post-SBRT. Described treatment: 15 Gy SBRT to primary tumor, nephrectomy 4 weeks later. Serial blood draws occurred at baseline and 2 and 4 weeks post-SBRT. Germline CDR1 reads SNHLY; CDR2 reads FYNNEI. Trimming left V 7 bases short and J 1 base short, with 20 bases between. This CDR3 region has 16 residues.

This sequence was found in a woman aged 70 to 79 with renal cell carcinoma. Sequenced here: blood, sampled from a patient whose treatment included radiotherapy and nephrectomy. This chain connects TRBV2 to TRBJ2-7; possibly TRBD1 for D (5 bases). As DNA, the CDR3 is TGTGCCAGCAAAACTGACAGTGCATACAAGTCCTACGAGCAGTACTTC. Translated: CASKTDSAYKSYEQYF.